Listed below are T cell receptor beta chains from one sample, sequenced in a study of CXCR3-negative and CXCR3-positive naive CD8 T cells. Following a re-call of the 5' RACE reads, TCRdb has one entry per CDR3 protein and lacks DNA. The sample shows 100,000 to 150,000 distinct CDR3 sequences, and approximately 0.3% sits with its ten largest clones. The sample was naive CXCR3- CD8+ T cells from blood. All receptors derive from a human donor in good health. Some clones in this sample may be carry-over from other donors' samples. The CDR3 runs from the conserved cysteine through the conserved F or W.

v_gene	j_gene	CDR3aa
TRBV7-2	TRBJ2-3	CASSSNNPNTQYF
TRBV4-3	TRBJ2-3	CASSTGTALDTQYF
TRBV5-6	TRBJ1-5	CASSRTAFSNQPQHF
TRBV28	TRBJ1-1	CASVLQGTNTEAFF
TRBV9	TRBJ2-1	CASSVEAGGPRNEQFF
TRBV6-2/TRBV6-3	TRBJ2-7	CASSGATAYEQYF
TRBV29-1	TRBJ2-1	CSVEVVERERNEQFF
TRBV4-1	TRBJ2-7	CASSQVFPGLAGEFYEQYF
TRBV12-3/TRBV12-4	TRBJ2-5	CASSFPLGSDETQYF
TRBV5-4	TRBJ2-3	CASSFTRGSDTQYF
TRBV7-2	TRBJ2-1	CASSLTGAPEQFF
TRBV12-3/TRBV12-4	TRBJ2-5	CASSFILETQYF
TRBV7-8	TRBJ2-7	CASSLNDEQYF
TRBV18	TRBJ2-1	CASSAPGLAGVGEQFF
TRBV13	TRBJ1-2	CASSLDWRAQSLEGYTF
TRBV25-1	TRBJ2-1	CASSEGGRTEKGAYNEQFF
TRBV27	TRBJ2-7	CASSPGPLTGSYEQYF
TRBV28	TRBJ2-5	CASSSGLAGGPLKTQYF
TRBV12-3/TRBV12-4	TRBJ2-7	CASRPGQGTYEQYF
TRBV5-6	TRBJ2-6	CASSLGGQGSGANVLTF
TRBV5-1	TRBJ2-1	CASRLAGGLNEQFF
TRBV29-1	TRBJ2-3	CSVERSRELSTDTQYF
TRBV7-9	TRBJ2-3	CASSPASGSTDTQYF
TRBV5-1	TRBJ2-7	CASSLAGSGSLGYEQYF
TRBV6-5	TRBJ2-1	CASSLQGSNEQFF
TRBV29-1	TRBJ1-2	CSVEGLGGYTF
TRBV20-1	TRBJ2-1	CSARPNQYNEQFF
TRBV6-2/TRBV6-3	TRBJ2-2	CASSQYDRAGELFF
TRBV27	TRBJ2-1	CASSLYSPYNEQFF
TRBV9	TRBJ1-6	CASSPTGNNSPLHF
TRBV14	TRBJ2-7	CASSPGHYSYEQYF
TRBV7-8	TRBJ1-3	CVSSPRTGNTIYF
TRBV5-1	TRBJ2-1	CASSLAESAGTSGTPPFF
TRBV27	TRBJ1-5	CASSFTNQPQHF
TRBV11-2	TRBJ2-1	CASSLAREGLYAEQFF
TRBV4-3	TRBJ2-5	CASSQVPGGWETQYF
TRBV28	TRBJ1-2	CASSPWGGEGGYTF
TRBV2	TRBJ2-2	CASSERSETGELFF
TRBV28	TRBJ2-1	CASSSSVSAYNEQFF
TRBV4-3	TRBJ2-7	CASSQDMSSELSYEQYF
TRBV7-9	TRBJ2-7	CASSSTGLGEQYF
TRBV15	TRBJ2-7	CATSREPTYEQYF
TRBV20-1	TRBJ2-7	CSASSSTSGAGSYEQYF
TRBV21-1	TRBJ1-2	CASSAHRDRGRGYTF
TRBV12-3/TRBV12-4	TRBJ2-4	CASSPLAGLTIQYF